These 6 T cell receptor beta chains were sequenced from one sample in a study of T cell responses to AZD1222 COVID-19 vaccine. Sequencing used immunoSEQ multiplex PCR; TCRdb keeps in-frame clones, though not all of them. Among roughly 120,000 clones listed, 80% to 90% were seen once. Sequenced material: peripheral blood, taken 28 days after the second AZD1222 dose. These receptors were obtained from an adult who received the AZD1222 COVID-19 vaccine.

This chain joins TRBV10-1 and TRBJ2-5, with 10 bases identical to TRBD1. The ends lost 7 bases at V and 6 bases at J; junction bases unmatched: 11. Germline CDR1 and CDR2: WNHNN and SYGVQD (reference sequence). This CDR3 comprises 15 residues. CDR3 amino acids: CASTCRQGANKTQYF. Here the CDR3 DNA reads TGCGCCAGCACATGTCGACAGGGGGCGAATAAGACCCAGTACTTC.

This chain connects TRBV28 to TRBJ2-7; a possible D gene is TRBD2 (6 bases). Germline CDR1 and CDR2: MDHEN and SYDVKM. The V and J ends lost 6 bases and 2 bases respectively, with 17 bases between them. The CDR3 runs 15 residues. In DNA, the CDR3 is TGTGCCAGCAGCTCTCCCCCCGGGAGAACCTACGAGCAGTACTTC. This codes for CASSSPPGRTYEQYF.

The genes are TRBV27 and TRBJ2-7, with a tentative D call TRBD1 (5 bases). Germline CDR1 MNHEY, CDR2 SMNVEV (reference sequence). CDR3 length equals 16 residues. Trimming pared 0 bases from V and 0 bases from J, leaving 12 bases between. CDR3: CASSLSAGPPSYEQYF. CDR3 nucleotide sequence: TGTGCCAGCAGTTTATCGGCAGGGCCCCCCTCCTACGAGCAGTACTTC.

There are a few counts of this clone. The chain joins TRBV13 to TRBJ1-4; D perhaps matches TRBD1 (6 bases). V dropped 3 bases and J dropped 5 bases, with 13 bases sitting between them. The CDR3 has 15 amino acids. From germline, CDR1 is PRHDT and CDR2 FYEKMQ (reference sequence). In nucleotides, the CDR3 is TGTGCCAGCAGCTTTAGGGGGGCGACGAATGAAAAACTGTTTTTT. Protein product: CASSFRGATNEKLFF.

The CDR3 sequence is CASREGLRNTEAFF. CDR3 in DNA: TGCGCCAGCAGGGAGGGACTGCGGAACACTGAAGCTTTCTTT. This rearrangement joins TRBV4-3 to TRBJ1-1, with D possibly TRBD1 on 5 matching bases. The CDR3 loop spans 14 amino acids. The V end was cut by 6 bases, the J end by 1 base, with 12 bases between. Germline CDR1 LGHNA, CDR2 YSLEER.

This clone was picked up a small number of times. The rearrangement links TRBV2 to TRBJ1-1; TRBD1 is a possible D gene (6 bases). The CDR3 extends over 13 amino acids. Germline assignment: CDR1 SNHLY and CDR2 FYNNEI. V lost 3 bases, J lost 4 bases, and 9 bases lay in between. The CDR3 DNA reads TGTGCCAGCAGTGAGGGGGCGGGCACTGAAGCTTTCTTT. Translating gives CASSEGAGTEAFF.